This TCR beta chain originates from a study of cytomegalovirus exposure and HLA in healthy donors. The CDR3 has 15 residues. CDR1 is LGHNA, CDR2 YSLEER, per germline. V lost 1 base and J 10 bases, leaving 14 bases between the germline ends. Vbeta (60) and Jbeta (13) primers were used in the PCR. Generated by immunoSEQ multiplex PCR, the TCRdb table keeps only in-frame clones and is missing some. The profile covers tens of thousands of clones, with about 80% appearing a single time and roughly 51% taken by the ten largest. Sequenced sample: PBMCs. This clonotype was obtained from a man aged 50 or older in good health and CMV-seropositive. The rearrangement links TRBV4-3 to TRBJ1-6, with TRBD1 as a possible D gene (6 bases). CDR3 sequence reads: CASSQGQAGWSPLHF. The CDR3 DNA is TGCGCCAGCAGCCAAGGACAGGCGGGCTGGTCACCCCTCCACTTT.